This T cell receptor (beta chain) was captured by sequencing in a study of T cells expressing NK-cell markers. On the study more broadly: The authors derived TCR beta repertoires from sorted CD3+CD56+NKG2C+, CD3+CD56+NKG2C- and CD3+CD56-NKG2C+ T cells.

About this clonotype: Its target is not known.

Regarding the study as a whole: In five or six donors, dominant NKG2C+ clonotypes were roughly 1.0-8% of CD8+ T cells. Whether expanded NKG2C+ T cell clones were HCMV-specific remained unclear.

TCR beta cDNA was made by 5'RACE template switching with UMIs. Each CDR3 protein gets one entry in TCRdb, which reprocessed the 5' RACE reads and gives no DNA. Seen in this sample are a few hundred thousand distinct CDR3 sequences; the ten most common clones hold roughly 1.4%. The sample consisted of blood T cells: a sorted CD56 or NKG2C T cell subset, CD4+ or CD8+ T cells, or bulk PBMC T cells (not recorded which). The clonotype was recovered from a woman aged 50 to 65 in good health.

The CDR3 sequence is CSAHLQTLLAGGYNEQFF. V and J are TRBV20-1 and TRBJ2-1; TCRdb's D call, TRBD2, is unchecked because there is no DNA. The CDR3 consists of 18 residues. Germline V gene sequence: CDR1 DFQATT, CDR2 SNEGSKA (reference sequence).